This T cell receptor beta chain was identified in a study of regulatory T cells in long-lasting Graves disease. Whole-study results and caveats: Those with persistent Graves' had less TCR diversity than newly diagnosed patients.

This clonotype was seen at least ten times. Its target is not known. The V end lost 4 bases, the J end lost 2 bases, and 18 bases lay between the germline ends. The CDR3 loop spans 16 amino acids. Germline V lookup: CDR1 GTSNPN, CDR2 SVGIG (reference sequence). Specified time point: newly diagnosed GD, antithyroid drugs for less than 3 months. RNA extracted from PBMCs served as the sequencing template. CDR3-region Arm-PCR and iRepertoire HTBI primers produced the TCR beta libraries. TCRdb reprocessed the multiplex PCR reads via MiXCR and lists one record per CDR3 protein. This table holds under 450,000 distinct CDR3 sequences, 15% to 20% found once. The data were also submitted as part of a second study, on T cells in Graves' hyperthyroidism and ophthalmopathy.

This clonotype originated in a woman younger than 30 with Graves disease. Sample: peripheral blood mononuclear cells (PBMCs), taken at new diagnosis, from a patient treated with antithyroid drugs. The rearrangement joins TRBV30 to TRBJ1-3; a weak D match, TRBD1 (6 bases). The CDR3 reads CAWNLKDRFTGNTIYF. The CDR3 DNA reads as TGTGCCTGGAACCTTAAGGACAGATTCACTGGAAACACCATATATTTT.